The clone carrying this TCR beta chain was observed once. The data derive from a study of blood T cell repertoires in COVID-19. Study-level information: The cDNA or gDNA used as material had been derived from T cells, B-cell-depleted T cells, or PBMCs.

Profiling relied on immunoSEQ multiplex PCR, and the TCRdb table lists in-frame clones only, not all of them. The repertoire consists of about 140,000 clones, with under 85% occurring once and the leading ten covering 1.5% to 2%. Participants had their cohort set by participant-reported clinical history. Germline-derived CDR1 and CDR2 are SGDLS and YYNGEE. This CDR3 has 15 amino acids. The germline V and J ends were trimmed by 0 bases and 4 bases, with 13 bases remaining between them. This receptor was identified in a woman between 18 and 29 years old who had been exposed to COVID-19. Source material: PBMCs or T cells enriched from blood (not recorded which). The chain employs TRBV9 and TRBJ1-2; D perhaps matches TRBD1 (5 bases). The CDR3 here is CASSVEQERGYGYTF. CDR3 nucleotide sequence: TGTGCCAGCAGCGTAGAACAGGAAAGGGGCTATGGCTACACCTTC.